This TCR beta chain was captured by sequencing in a study of cytomegalovirus exposure and HLA in healthy donors. Germline V CDR1 and CDR2: ENHRY, SYGVKD. Trimming took off 6 bases at V and 2 bases at J, with 20 bases between the two ends. The length of the CDR3 is 16 residues. This PCR relied on a set of 60 Vbeta primers and 13 Jbeta primers. This table comes from immunoSEQ multiplex PCR, and its TCRdb copy is limited to in-frame clones, with some not included. Of approximately 190,000 clones in the sample, about 84% were seen once. General study findings and limits: The study had only CMV serostatus as immune exposure information. Later examination showed HLA-associated TCR beta chains had greater clonal expansion than equally common others. In a later analysis, DRB1 alleles had the most associated TCRs; HLA-C alleles the fewest.

To note about this clone: Its specificity is not known.

The sample comprised PBMCs. This sequence originates from a woman aged 30 to 39 in good health and CMV-seropositive. The V call is TRBV10-3, the J call TRBJ2-7; maybe TRBD1 (6 bases). The CDR3, as DNA: TGTGCCATCAGGGGTATTGAAGGGGGACATCCCTACGAGCAGTACTTC. This sequence encodes CAIRGIEGGHPYEQYF.